This T cell receptor beta chain came from a study of cytomegalovirus exposure and HLA in healthy donors. Study as a whole: Counted in an early data release were about 85 million unique TCRs from HLA-typed donors.

The CDR3 runs 11 residues. From germline, CDR1 is SQVTM and CDR2 ANQGSEA. This PCR relied on a set of 60 Vbeta primers and 13 Jbeta primers. Using immunoSEQ multiplex PCR, the repertoire was profiled, and TCRdb retains in-frame clones only, with some absent. The sample consists of fewer than 110,000 clones, about 80% of them appearing once. Comments on this clone: Compared with germline, one end of the junction differs, possibly owing to a read error.

The sequence came from a young man in good health and CMV-seropositive. Input material: PBMCs. This chain links TRBV29-1 with TRBJ1-2, with D possibly matching TRBD1 (5 bases). CDR3 loop: CSVEDQGWGAF. In nucleotides, the CDR3 is TGCAGCGTTGAAGATCAGGGCTGGGGGGCCTTC.